This T cell receptor beta chain was documented in a study of blood T cell repertoires in COVID-19. Study background: COVID-19 samples, acute and convalescent, were from the United States, Italy and Spain. Sources were T cells, B-cell-depleted T cells, or PBMCs; the material itself was cDNA or gDNA.

Produced via immunoSEQ multiplex PCR; TCRdb's table is partial and in-frame only. Of 200,000 to 300,000 clones listed, 75% to 90% were seen once; the top ten hold around an eighth. Specimen: peripheral blood. The TCR originated in a woman aged 60-75 years with active or convalescent COVID-19.

This chain's CDR3 is CASSVGEGYNQPQHF. In DNA, the CDR3 is TGTGCCAGCAGCGTAGGGGAGGGATACAATCAGCCCCAGCATTTT. This chain connects TRBV9 to TRBJ1-5; no firm D call. Trimming stripped 0 bases from V and 3 bases from J, with 10 bases between. Germline loops: CDR1 SGDLS, CDR2 YYNGEE. The CDR3 totals 15 residues. The full variable domain, its missing parts supplied by reference TRBV9 and TRBJ1-5, is DSGVTQTPKHLITATGQRVTLRCSPRSGDLSVYWYQQSLDQGLQFLIQYYNGEERAKGNILERFSAQQFPDLHSELNLSSLELGDSALYFCASSVGEGYNQPQHFGDGTRLSIL.